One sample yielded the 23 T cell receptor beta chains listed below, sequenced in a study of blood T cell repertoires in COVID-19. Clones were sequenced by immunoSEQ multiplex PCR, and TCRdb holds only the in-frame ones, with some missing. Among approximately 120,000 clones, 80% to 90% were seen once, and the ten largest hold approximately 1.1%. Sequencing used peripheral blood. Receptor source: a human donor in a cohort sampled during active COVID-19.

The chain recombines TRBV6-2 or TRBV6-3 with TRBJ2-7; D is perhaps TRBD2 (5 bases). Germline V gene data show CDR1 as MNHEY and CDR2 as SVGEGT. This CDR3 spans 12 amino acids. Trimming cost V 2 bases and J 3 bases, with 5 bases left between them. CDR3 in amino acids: CASSYRGYEQYF. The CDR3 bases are TGTGCCAGCAGTTACCGGGGCTACGAGCAGTACTTC.

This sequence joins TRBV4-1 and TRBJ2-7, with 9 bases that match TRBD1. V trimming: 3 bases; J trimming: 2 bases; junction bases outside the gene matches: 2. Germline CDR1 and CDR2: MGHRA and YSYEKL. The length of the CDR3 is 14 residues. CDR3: CASSQDRGTYEQYF. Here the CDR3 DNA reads TGCGCCAGCAGCCAGGACAGGGGAACCTACGAGCAGTACTTC.

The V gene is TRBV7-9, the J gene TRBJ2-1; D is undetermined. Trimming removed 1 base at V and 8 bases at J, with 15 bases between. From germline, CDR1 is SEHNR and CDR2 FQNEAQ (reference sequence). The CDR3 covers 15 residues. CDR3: CASSLGVWAGHEQFF. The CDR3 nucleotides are TGTGCCAGCAGCTTAGGGGTATGGGCAGGCCATGAGCAGTTCTTC.

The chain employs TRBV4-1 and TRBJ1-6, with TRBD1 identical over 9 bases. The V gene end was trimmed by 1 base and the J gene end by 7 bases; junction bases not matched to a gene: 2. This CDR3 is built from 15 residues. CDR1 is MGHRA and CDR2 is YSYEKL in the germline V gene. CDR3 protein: CASSQVGQGNSPLHF. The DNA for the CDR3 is TGCGCCAGCAGCCAAGTAGGACAGGGGAATTCACCCCTCCACTTT.

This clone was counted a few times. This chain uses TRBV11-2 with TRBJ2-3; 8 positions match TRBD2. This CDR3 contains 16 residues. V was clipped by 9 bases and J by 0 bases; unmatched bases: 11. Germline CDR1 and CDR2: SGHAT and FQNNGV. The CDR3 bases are TGTGCCAGTAAGGTGCGGGGGGCACTTAGCACAGATACGCAGTATTTT. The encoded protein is CASKVRGALSTDTQYF. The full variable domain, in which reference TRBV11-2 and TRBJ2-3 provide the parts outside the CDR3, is EAGVAQSPRYKIIEKRQSVAFWCNPISGHATLYWYQQILGQGPKLLIQFQNNGVVDDSQLPKDRFSAERLKGVDSTLKIQPAKLEDSAVYLCASKVRGALSTDTQYFGPGTRLTVL.

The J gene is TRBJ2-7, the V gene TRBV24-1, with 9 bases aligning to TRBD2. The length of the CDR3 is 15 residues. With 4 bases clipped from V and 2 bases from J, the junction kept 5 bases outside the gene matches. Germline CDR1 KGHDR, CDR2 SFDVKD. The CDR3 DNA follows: TGTGCCACCAGTGACCCTAGCGGGATCCCCTACGAGCAGTACTTC. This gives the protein CATSDPSGIPYEQYF.

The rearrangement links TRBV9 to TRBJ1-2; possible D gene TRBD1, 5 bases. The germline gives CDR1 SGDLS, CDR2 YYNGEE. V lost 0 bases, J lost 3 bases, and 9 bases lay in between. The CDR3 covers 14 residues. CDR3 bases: TGTGCCAGCAGCGTAGGGCAGGGTCACTATGGCTACACCTTC. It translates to CASSVGQGHYGYTF.

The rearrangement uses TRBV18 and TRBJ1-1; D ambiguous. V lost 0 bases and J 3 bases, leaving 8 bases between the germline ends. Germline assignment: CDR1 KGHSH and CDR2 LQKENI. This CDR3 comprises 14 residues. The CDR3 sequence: CASSPPNAHTEAFF. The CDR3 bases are TGTGCCAGCTCACCACCGAACGCGCACACTGAAGCTTTCTTT. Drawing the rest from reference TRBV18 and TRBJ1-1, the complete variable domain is NAGVMQNPRHLVRRRGQEARLRCSPMKGHSHVYWYRQLPEEGLKFMVYLQKENIIDESGMPKERFSAEFPKEGPSILRIQQVVRGDSAAYFCASSPPNAHTEAFFGQGTRLTVV.

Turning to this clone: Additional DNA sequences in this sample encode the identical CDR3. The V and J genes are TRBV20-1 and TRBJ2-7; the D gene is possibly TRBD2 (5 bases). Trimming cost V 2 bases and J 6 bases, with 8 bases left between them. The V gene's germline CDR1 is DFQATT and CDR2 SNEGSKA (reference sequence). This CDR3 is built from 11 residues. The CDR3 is CSARSGFEQYF. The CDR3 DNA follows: TGCAGTGCTAGATCGGGATTCGAGCAGTACTTC.

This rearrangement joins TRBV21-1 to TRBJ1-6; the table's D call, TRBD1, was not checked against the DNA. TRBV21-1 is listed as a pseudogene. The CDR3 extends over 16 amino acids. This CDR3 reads CASTLIRDRGLSPLHF. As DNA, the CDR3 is TGTGCCAGCACCTTGATCCGGGACAGAGGTTTATCACCCCTCCACTTT.

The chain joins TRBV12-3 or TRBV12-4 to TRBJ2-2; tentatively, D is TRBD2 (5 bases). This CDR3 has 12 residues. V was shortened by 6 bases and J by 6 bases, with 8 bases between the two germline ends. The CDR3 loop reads CASSRGSGELFF. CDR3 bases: TGTGCCAGCAGCCGAGGGTCCGGGGAGCTGTTTTTT.

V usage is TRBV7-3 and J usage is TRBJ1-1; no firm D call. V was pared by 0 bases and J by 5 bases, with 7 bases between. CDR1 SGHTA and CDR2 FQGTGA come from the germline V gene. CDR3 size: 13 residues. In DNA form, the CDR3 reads TGTGCCAGCAGCTTAACCCCGCGGACTGAAGCTTTCTTT. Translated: CASSLTPRTEAFF.

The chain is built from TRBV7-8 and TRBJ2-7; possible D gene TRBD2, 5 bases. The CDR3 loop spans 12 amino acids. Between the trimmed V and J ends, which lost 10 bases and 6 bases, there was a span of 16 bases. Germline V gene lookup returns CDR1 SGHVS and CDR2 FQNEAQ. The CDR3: CATSSLEGEQYF. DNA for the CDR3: TGTGCCACCTCCTCCCTAGAGGGCGAGCAGTACTTC. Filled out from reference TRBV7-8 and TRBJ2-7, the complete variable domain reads GAGVSQSPRYKVAKRGQDVALRCDPISGHVSLFWYQQALGQGPEFLTYFQNEAQLDKSGLPSDRFFAERPEGSVSTLKIQRTQQEDSAVYLCATSSLEGEQYFGPGTRLTVT.

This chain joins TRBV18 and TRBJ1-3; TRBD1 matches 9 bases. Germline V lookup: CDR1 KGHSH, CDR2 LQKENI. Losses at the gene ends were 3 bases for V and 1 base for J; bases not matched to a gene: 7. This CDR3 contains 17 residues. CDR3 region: CASSPLEQGASGNTIYF. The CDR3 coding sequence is TGTGCCAGCTCACCTCTGGAACAGGGGGCATCTGGAAACACCATATATTTT.

The CDR3 nucleotides read TGTGCCAGCAAAACTCCGGGACTAGCGGGAGTTGGCCCCATGAACACCGGGGAGCTGTTTTTT. It is translated as CASKTPGLAGVGPMNTGELFF. The chain carries TRBV19 and TRBJ2-2, with 14 bases identical to TRBD2. The length of the CDR3 is 21 residues. J gave up 1 base and V 9 bases, and 19 bases lay outside the gene matches. CDR1 is LNHDA and CDR2 is SQIVND in the germline V gene (reference sequence). The full variable domain, rest sourced from reference TRBV19 and TRBJ2-2, is DGGITQSPKYLFRKEGQNVTLSCEQNLNHDAMYWYRQDPGQGLRLIYYSQIVNDFQKGDIAEGYSVSREKKESFPLTVTSAQKNPTAFYLCASKTPGLAGVGPMNTGELFFGEGSRLTVL.

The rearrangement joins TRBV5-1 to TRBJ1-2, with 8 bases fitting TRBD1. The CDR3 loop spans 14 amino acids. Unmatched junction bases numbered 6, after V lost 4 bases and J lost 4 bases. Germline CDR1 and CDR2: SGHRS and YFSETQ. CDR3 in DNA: TGCGCCAGCAGCCCACAGGGGGTAGGCTATGGCTACACCTTC. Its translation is CASSPQGVGYGYTF.

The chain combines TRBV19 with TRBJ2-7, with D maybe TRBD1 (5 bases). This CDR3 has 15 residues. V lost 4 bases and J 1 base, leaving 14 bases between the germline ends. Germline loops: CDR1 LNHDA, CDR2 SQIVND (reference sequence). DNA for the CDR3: TGTGCCAGTAGTACAGGGTGGTCGGTATCCTACGAGCAGTACTTC. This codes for CASSTGWSVSYEQYF.

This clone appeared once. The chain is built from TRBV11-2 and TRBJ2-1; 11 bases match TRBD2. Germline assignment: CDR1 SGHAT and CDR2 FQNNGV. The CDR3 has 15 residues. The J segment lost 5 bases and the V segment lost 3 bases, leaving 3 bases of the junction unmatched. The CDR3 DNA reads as TGTGCCAGCAGCTTTTCACTAGCGGGAGACAATGAGCAGTTCTTC. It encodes CASSFSLAGDNEQFF.

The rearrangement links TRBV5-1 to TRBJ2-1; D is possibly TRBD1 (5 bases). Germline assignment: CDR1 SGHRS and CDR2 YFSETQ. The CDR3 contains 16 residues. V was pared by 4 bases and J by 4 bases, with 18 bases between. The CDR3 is CASSESMTAPYNEQFF. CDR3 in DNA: TGCGCCAGCAGCGAGAGTATGACAGCCCCGTACAATGAGCAGTTCTTC.

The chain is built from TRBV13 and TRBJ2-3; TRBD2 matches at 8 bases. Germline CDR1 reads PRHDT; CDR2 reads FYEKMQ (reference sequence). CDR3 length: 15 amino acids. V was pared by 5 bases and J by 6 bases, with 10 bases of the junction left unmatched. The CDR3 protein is CASSPVSGGGDTQYF. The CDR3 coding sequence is TGTGCCAGCAGCCCAGTAAGCGGGGGAGGTGATACGCAGTATTTT.

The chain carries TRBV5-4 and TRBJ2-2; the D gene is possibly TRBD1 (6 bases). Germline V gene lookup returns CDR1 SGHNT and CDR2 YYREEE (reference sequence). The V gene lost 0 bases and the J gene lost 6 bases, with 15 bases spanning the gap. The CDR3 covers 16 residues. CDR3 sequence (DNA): TGTGCCAGCAGCTTGGTGGGGGCAGGATTGCCCGGGGAGCTGTTTTTT. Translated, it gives CASSLVGAGLPGELFF.

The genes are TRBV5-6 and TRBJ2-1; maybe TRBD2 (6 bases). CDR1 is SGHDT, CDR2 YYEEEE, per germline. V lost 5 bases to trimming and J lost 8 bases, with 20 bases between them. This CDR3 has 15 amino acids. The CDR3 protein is CASSRLWGGVYEQFF. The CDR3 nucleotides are TGTGCCAGCAGTCGCCTGTGGGGAGGTGTCTATGAGCAGTTCTTC.

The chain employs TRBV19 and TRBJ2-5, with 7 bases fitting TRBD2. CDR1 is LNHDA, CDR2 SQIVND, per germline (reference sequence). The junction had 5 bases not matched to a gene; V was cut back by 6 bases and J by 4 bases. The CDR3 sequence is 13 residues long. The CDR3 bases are TGTGCCAGTAGGGGAGGGCTGGCAGAGACCCAGTACTTC. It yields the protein CASRGGLAETQYF.